Presented here are 5 T cell receptor beta chains from one specimen sequenced in a study of cytomegalovirus exposure and HLA in healthy donors (TCRdb year 2017). Library preparation used the immunoSEQ multiplex PCR assay. For the multiplex PCR, a mixture combining 60 forward primers for TCR Vbeta segments and 13 reverse primers for TCR Jbeta segments was used. TCRdb carries this immuneACCESS record with in-frame sequences only. Its versions omit some clonotypes, under half of them owing to an unresolved V gene in the studies checked, with the rest unexplained. In this sample the table shows approximately 150,000 clones, roughly 63% of which occur a single time. In total, the top ten clones hold around 7.1% of the sample. The sequenced sample consisted of PBMCs. The receptor set was obtained from a woman aged 55-70 years in good health and CMV-seropositive.

The chain joins TRBV4-2 to TRBJ2-3, with TRBD1 matching over 8 bases. Germline loops: CDR1 LGHNA, CDR2 YNFKEQ. Germline trimming cut 4 bases from V and 4 bases from J; bases unmatched to any gene: 13. CDR3 length: 17 residues. CDR3 loop: CASSPDPATGAADTQYF. CDR3 nucleotide sequence: TGTGCCAGCAGCCCCGACCCGGCGACAGGGGCGGCAGATACGCAGTATTTT.

CDR3 sequence reads: CSVDAGLANGYTF. CDR3 nucleotides: TGCAGCGTCGACGCAGGACTTGCCAATGGCTACACCTTC. The chain uses TRBV29-1 and TRBJ1-2; D not resolved. CDR1 is SQVTM, CDR2 ANQGSEA, per germline. The CDR3 is made up of 13 amino acids. V lost 6 bases and J 6 bases, leaving 17 bases between the germline ends.

The chain combines TRBV25-1 with TRBJ2-1; 7 nucleotides line up with TRBD2. CDR1 and CDR2 from the germline V gene are MGHDK and SYGVNS. The V gene end was trimmed by 3 bases and the J gene end by 1 base; junction bases not matched to a gene: 3. This CDR3 spans 15 amino acids. CDR3 sequence: CASSDGGSSYNEQFF. CDR3 coding DNA: TGTGCCAGCAGTGACGGCGGGAGTTCCTACAATGAGCAGTTCTTC. The whole variable domain, remainder taken from reference TRBV25-1 and TRBJ2-1, is EADIYQTPRYLVIGTGKKITLECSQTMGHDKMYWYQQDPGMELHLIHYSYGVNSTEKGDLSSESTVSRIRTEHFPLTLESARPSHTSQYLCASSDGGSSYNEQFFGPGTRLTVL.

This sequence joins TRBV7-9 and TRBJ1-2; 7 bases are shared with TRBD1. In germline, CDR1 is SEHNR, CDR2 FQNEAQ (reference sequence). V gave up 0 bases and J gave up 4 bases; unmatched junction bases: 5. The CDR3 has 15 amino acids. For the CDR3, the DNA is TGTGCCAGCAGCTTAGCCCCGGGACAGCTCTATGGCTACACCTTC. It yields the protein CASSLAPGQLYGYTF.

V gene TRBV5-1 combines with J gene TRBJ2-1; maybe TRBD2 (7 bases). The CDR3 spans 14 residues. Deletions cut 8 bases from V and 4 bases from J, with 16 bases between. Germline CDR1 reads SGHRS; CDR2 reads YFSETQ. CDR3: CASVGGGPYNEQFF. The CDR3 region has the DNA TGCGCCAGTGTAGGGGGAGGGCCTTACAATGAGCAGTTCTTC.